This T cell receptor beta chain originates from a study of blood T cell repertoires in COVID-19. On the study more broadly: The origin of the acute and convalescent COVID-19 samples was the United States, Italy and Spain. Sources were T cells, B-cell-depleted T cells, or PBMCs; the material itself was cDNA or gDNA.

The CDR3 length is 14 residues. Germline CDR1 SEHNR, CDR2 FQNEAQ (reference sequence). The V and J ends lost 5 bases and 1 base, in that order; junction bases with no gene match: 5. Per the original methods: The authors estimated nucleated cell counts from reference gene primer amplification. The method was immunoSEQ multiplex PCR; TCRdb's version includes in-frame clones alone and lacks a portion of them. Clone size and the V and J calls come from that table; the DNA yielded D and trimming. This table holds about 140,000 clones, under 90% found once. This receptor was obtained from a man in his 70s who had recovered from COVID-19. The chain uses TRBV7-9 and TRBJ2-7, with 7 positions matching TRBD1. Sequenced material: peripheral blood. CDR3 in DNA: TGTGCCAGCAGCCGAGAGACAGGGTCCTACGAGCAGTACTTC. Its translation is CASSRETGSYEQYF.